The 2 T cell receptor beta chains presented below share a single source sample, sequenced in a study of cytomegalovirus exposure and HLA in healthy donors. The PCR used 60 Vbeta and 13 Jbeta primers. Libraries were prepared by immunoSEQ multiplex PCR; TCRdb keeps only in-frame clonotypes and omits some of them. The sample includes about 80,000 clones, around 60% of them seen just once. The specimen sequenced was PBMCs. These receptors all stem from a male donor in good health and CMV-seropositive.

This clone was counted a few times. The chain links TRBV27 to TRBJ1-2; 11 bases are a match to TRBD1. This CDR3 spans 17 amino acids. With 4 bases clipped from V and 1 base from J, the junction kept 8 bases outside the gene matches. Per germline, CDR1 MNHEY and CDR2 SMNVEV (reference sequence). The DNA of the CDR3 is TGTGCCAGCAGTTCTGAGGACAGGGGGCAGGGTAACTATGGCTACACCTTC. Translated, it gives CASSSEDRGQGNYGYTF.

The CDR3 bases are TGTGCCAGCATCCCCAAGCGGGGGGGGCAGACTGAAGCTTTCTTT. Translation: CASIPKRGGQTEAFF. The genes are TRBV7-8 and TRBJ1-1; possible D gene TRBD1, 6 bases. The germline CDR1 and CDR2 sequences are SGHVS and FQNEAQ. The CDR3 has 15 amino acids. V shed 7 bases and J shed 5 bases, with 20 bases lying between them.